The 25 T cell receptor beta chains presented below share a single source sample, sequenced in a study of vaccination and CD4 T cells after COVID-19. Scientists ran DNA taken from cultured CD4+ T cells through the Oncomine TCR Beta short-read assay for sequencing. TCRdb re-derived calls from the PCR reads in MiXCR, one entry per CDR3 protein. The profile shows some 10,000 distinct CDR3 sequences, 50% to 60% of them singletons. Stated treatment: approximately nine-day PBMC culture with coronavirus spike peptide pools or control peptides (ViraFEST assay). Antigens for these TCRs are unknown. Sequences were obtained from CD4+ T cells from blood, cultured in vitro. The receptor source for this set is a human donor who had recovered from COVID-19.

Concerning this clonotype: Lacking the conserved final phenylalanine or tryptophan, this CDR3 likely reflects a read error. The genes are TRBV10-2 and TRBJ1-5, with D perhaps TRBD1 (6 bases). The CDR3 has 15 amino acids. Per germline, CDR1 WSHSY and CDR2 SAAADI. In nucleotides, the CDR3 is TGTGCCAGCAGTGTCGAGACAGGCGCTAATCAGCCCCAGCATCTT. Translating it yields CASSVETGANQPQHL.

This clonotype was found a few times. The chain combines TRBV20-1 with TRBJ2-1; the D is unclear. Trimming left V 1 base short and J 2 bases short, with 9 bases between. Germline V gene data show CDR1 as DFQATT and CDR2 as SNEGSKA (reference sequence). The CDR3 contains 14 residues. The CDR3 sequence: CSARATGPYNEQFF. In nucleotides, the CDR3 is TGCAGTGCTAGAGCTACCGGGCCCTACAATGAGCAGTTCTTC.

This chain uses TRBV10-3 with TRBJ1-2; 11 positions agree with TRBD1. Germline loops: CDR1 ENHRY, CDR2 SYGVKD. This CDR3 contains 16 residues. V dropped 5 bases and J dropped 3; count of bases not matched to a gene: 8. For the CDR3, the DNA is TGTGCCATCAGTCCCGGGACAGGGGGTAGAGACTATGGCTACACCTTC. Protein sequence: CAISPGTGGRDYGYTF.

This CDR3 is CASGQGLASETQYF. As DNA, the CDR3 is TGTGCCAGCGGACAAGGCCTAGCTTCAGAGACCCAGTACTTC. The chain combines TRBV7-9 with TRBJ2-5; D possibly matches TRBD1 or TRBD2 (5 bases each). Between the trimmed V and J ends, which lost 8 bases and 4 bases, there was a span of 17 bases. The CDR3 length is 14 residues. Germline lookup yields CDR1 SEHNR and CDR2 FQNEAQ (reference sequence).

V gene TRBV20-1 combines with J gene TRBJ2-5; D is ambiguous. The length of the CDR3 is 11 residues. The V and J ends lost 0 bases and 6 bases respectively, with 5 bases between them. CDR1 and CDR2 from the germline V gene are DFQATT and SNEGSKA (reference sequence). This chain's CDR3 is CSARDQQTQYF. For the CDR3, the DNA is TGCAGTGCTAGAGATCAGCAGACCCAGTACTTC.

This clonotype is a singleton in its sample. The chain employs TRBV11-2 and TRBJ2-5; D unclear. Trimming took off 3 bases at V and 5 bases at J, with 10 bases between the two ends. The CDR3 is 13 residues long. Germline V gene sequence: CDR1 SGHAT, CDR2 FQNNGV. DNA for the CDR3: TGTGCCAGCAGCTTGAATAGTCTCGAGACCCAGTACTTC. Protein product: CASSLNSLETQYF.

Here the CDR3 DNA reads TGCAGTGCTACCGGCAAAACAGATACGCAGTATTTT. Amino acid sequence: CSATGKTDTQYF. The chain recombines TRBV20-1 with TRBJ2-3; no firm D call. V was pared by 4 bases and J by 3 bases, with 8 bases between. CDR3 length equals 12 residues. Per germline, CDR1 DFQATT and CDR2 SNEGSKA (reference sequence).

There are a few counts of this clonotype. V and J are TRBV6-1 and TRBJ1-4, with 10 positions matching TRBD1. After removal of 5 bases from V and 4 bases from J, the junction contained 4 bases not matched to a gene. This CDR3 comprises 15 residues. Germline lookup yields CDR1 MNHNS and CDR2 SASEGT. CDR3 loop: CASSPGQGFNEKLFF. In DNA form, the CDR3 reads TGTGCCAGCAGTCCGGGACAGGGGTTTAATGAAAAACTGTTTTTT.

The chain carries TRBV19 and TRBJ1-2; D is undetermined. CDR1 and CDR2 (germline): LNHDA, SQIVND (reference sequence). With 0 bases removed from V and 3 bases from J, the gap between germline ends came to 5 bases. The CDR3 length is 13 residues. CDR3 residues: CASSIDRDYGYTF. Written as DNA, the CDR3 is TGTGCCAGTAGTATAGATCGGGACTATGGCTACACCTTC.

The rearrangement uses TRBV5-1 and TRBJ1-5; no clear D. Germline V gene lookup returns CDR1 SGHRS and CDR2 YFSETQ. The V end was cut by 0 bases, the J end by 0 bases, with 7 bases between. CDR3 length equals 15 residues. CDR3 protein: CASSLDLNSNQPQHF. The CDR3 DNA sequence: TGCGCCAGCAGCTTGGATCTCAATAGCAATCAGCCCCAGCATTTT.

The chain uses TRBV6-1 and TRBJ1-2; D might be TRBD1 (5 bases). In germline, CDR1 is MNHNS, CDR2 SASEGT. V gave up 7 bases and J gave up 0 bases, with 9 bases separating them. This CDR3 is built from 13 residues. For the CDR3, the DNA is TGTGCCAGCACTGGGGCTCCTAACTATGGCTACACCTTC. Amino acid sequence: CASTGAPNYGYTF.

This clonotype was seen a single time. CDR3 protein: CASGFWGGYEQYF. As DNA, the CDR3 is TGTGCTAGTGGTTTCTGGGGCGGCTACGAGCAGTACTTC. The chain carries TRBV12-5 and TRBJ2-7, with D maybe TRBD1 (5 bases). Trimming removed 3 bases from V and 3 bases from J, with 9 bases in between. CDR1 LGHNT and CDR2 FRNRAP come from the germline V gene. The CDR3 is 13 residues long. The whole variable domain, remainder taken from reference TRBV12-5 and TRBJ2-7, is DARVTQTPRHKVTEMGQEVTMRCQPILGHNTVFWYRQTMMQGLELLAYFRNRAPLDDSGMPKDRFSAEMPDATLATLKIQPSEPRDSAVYFCASGFWGGYEQYFGPGTRLTVT.

The J gene is TRBJ1-2, the V gene TRBV5-4; a weak D match, TRBD1 (5 bases). Germline V gene sequence: CDR1 SGHNT, CDR2 YYREEE (reference sequence). Trimming took off 0 bases at V and 3 bases at J, with 12 bases between the two ends. The CDR3 runs 15 residues. This CDR3 is CASSLGAGRDYGYTF. The CDR3 DNA sequence: TGTGCCAGCAGCTTGGGTGCAGGGAGGGACTATGGCTACACCTTC.

V usage is TRBV20-1 and J usage is TRBJ2-3; D perhaps matches TRBD1 (6 bases). The CDR3 has 13 amino acids. Germline V gene sequence: CDR1 DFQATT, CDR2 SNEGSKA (reference sequence). V was trimmed by 5 bases and J by 7 bases, leaving 16 bases between them. CDR3 in DNA: TGCAGTGCTTTGCACAGGGCGGGCAATACGCAGTATTTT. Protein product: CSALHRAGNTQYF.

The chain uses TRBV2 and TRBJ1-4, with D possibly matching TRBD1 (6 bases). CDR1 and CDR2 from the germline V gene are SNHLY and FYNNEI. V gave up 7 bases and J gave up 5 bases, with 17 bases separating them. The CDR3 extends over 15 amino acids. DNA for the CDR3: TGTGCCAGCAAGGCATCGGGGGCCTACAATGAAAAACTGTTTTTT. Residues: CASKASGAYNEKLFF.

For this clonotype: One junction end does not reproduce the germline sequence, and a read error may be involved. This chain links TRBV12-3 or TRBV12-4 with TRBJ2-1; the match to TRBD2 covers 9 bases. This CDR3 has 16 residues. The DNA of the CDR3 is TGTGCCAGCAGTCTAGCGGGGCCTTACTCCTACAATGAGCAGTTCTTC. Amino acids: CASSLAGPYSYNEQFF.

The chain recombines TRBV24-1 with TRBJ1-1; 9 bases are shared with TRBD1. Germline-derived CDR1 and CDR2 are KGHDR and SFDVKD. This CDR3 region has 16 residues. J was trimmed by 5 bases and V by 1 base; bases with no gene match: 7. The CDR3 reads CATSDFSRDRETEAFF. CDR3 nucleotide sequence: TGTGCCACCAGTGATTTTAGTCGGGACAGGGAAACTGAAGCTTTCTTT.

This chain connects TRBV10-3 to TRBJ2-1; 11 nucleotides align to TRBD1. Trimming removed 0 bases from V and 7 bases from J; junction bases left unmatched: 8. CDR3 size: 17 residues. Germline CDR1 ENHRY, CDR2 SYGVKD. In DNA form, the CDR3 reads TGTGCCATCAGTGAGTCGATAGCCGGGACAGGGGGGAATGAGCAGTTCTTC. Amino acid sequence: CAISESIAGTGGNEQFF.

This clonotype turned up a few times. The chain has TRBV5-1 and TRBJ2-5; no clear D. Germline V gene data show CDR1 as SGHRS and CDR2 as YFSETQ. This CDR3 has 13 residues. Trimming pared 0 bases from V and 1 base from J, leaving 4 bases between. Here the CDR3 reads CASSLALQETQYF. In DNA form, the CDR3 reads TGCGCCAGCAGCTTGGCCCTCCAAGAGACCCAGTACTTC.

The CDR3 nucleotides are TGCAGTGCTGGGGACAGGGTCAACACTGAAGCTTTCTTT. It is translated as CSAGDRVNTEAFF. This chain joins TRBV20-1 and TRBJ1-1; 9 bases are a match to TRBD1. Per germline, CDR1 DFQATT and CDR2 SNEGSKA (reference sequence). The junction had 3 bases not matched to a gene; V was cut back by 5 bases and J by 2 bases. The CDR3 covers 13 residues.

In this sample, this clonotype is large. The rearrangement uses TRBV4-1 and TRBJ1-5, with D tentatively TRBD1 (5 bases). CDR1 and CDR2 (germline): MGHRA, YSYEKL. V lost 3 bases, J lost 1 base, and 16 bases lay in between. The CDR3 has 17 residues. The CDR3 loop is CASSQSGTPGSNQPQHF. The CDR3 DNA follows: TGCGCCAGCAGCCAGTCCGGGACCCCGGGGAGCAATCAGCCCCAGCATTTT.

This clonotype has just a few counts. The genes are TRBV21-1 and TRBJ2-3; TRBD1 was called by the table and not checked on the DNA. TRBV21-1 is a listed pseudogene. The CDR3 length is 20 residues. For the CDR3, the DNA is TGTGCCAGCAGCAAGGGCACCAATGTTTGGAGGGGGCTAGTTACAGATACGCAGTATTTT. Translated: CASSKGTNVWRGLVTDTQYF.

The chain couples TRBV20-1 to TRBJ2-4; either TRBD1 or TRBD2 may fit D (5 bases each). CDR1 and CDR2 from the germline V gene are DFQATT and SNEGSKA (reference sequence). V lost 0 bases and J lost 0, with 18 bases in between. This CDR3 has 18 amino acids. CDR3 sequence: CSARDSRGGTVAKNIQYF. In DNA form, the CDR3 reads TGCAGTGCTAGAGATAGTCGTGGGGGTACGGTAGCCAAAAACATTCAGTACTTC.

This clonotype was detected only a few times. The V and J genes are TRBV6-1 and TRBJ2-7; D is ambiguous. The V gene lost 7 bases and the J gene lost 3 bases, with 16 bases spanning the gap. Per germline, CDR1 MNHNS and CDR2 SASEGT. The CDR3 spans 14 residues. CDR3 loop: CASTDRVNGYEQYF. Here the CDR3 DNA reads TGTGCCAGCACCGACCGGGTAAATGGCTACGAGCAGTACTTC.

The V gene is TRBV15, the J gene TRBJ1-5; TRBD1 matches at 8 bases. The J segment lost 0 bases and the V segment lost 3 bases, leaving 4 bases of the junction unmatched. Per the germline V gene, CDR1 is LNHNV and CDR2 is YYDKDF (reference sequence). The CDR3 extends over 16 amino acids. The CDR3 spells CATSRRQGISNQPQHF. The CDR3 region has the DNA TGTGCCACCAGCAGGCGACAGGGGATTAGCAATCAGCCCCAGCATTTT. The full variable domain, its missing parts supplied by reference TRBV15 and TRBJ1-5, is DAMVIQNPRYQVTQFGKPVTLSCSQTLNHNVMYWYQQKSSQAPKLLFHYYDKDFNNEADTPDNFQSRRPNTSFCFLDIRSPGLGDTAMYLCATSRRQGISNQPQHFGDGTRLSIL.